What follows are 29 T cell receptor beta chains derived from one specimen sequenced in a study of T cell repertoires in cytomegalovirus infection (dated by TCRdb to the late 2010s). Sequencer: Illumina HiSeq 1500. TCRdb took the public reads, trimmed them with fastp at Q25, ran MiXCR for clone calling and kept in-frame beta chains. Each entry is one CDR3 protein sequence, shown with its most common DNA and genes. This sample holds 450,000 to 550,000 distinct CDR3 sequences; 16% were observed only once. More than 20% of the sample is taken by the ten largest. Material for sequencing was CD8+ T cells from PBMCs. The receptors were sampled from a human donor in good health (CMV status not recorded). Some clones in this sample may be carry-over from other donors' samples.

Many counts were recorded for this clonotype. The rearrangement links TRBV7-2 to TRBJ2-7; TRBD1 aligns across 8 bases. The germline V gene has CDR1 SGHTA and CDR2 FQGNSA. The CDR3 extends over 15 amino acids. V dropped 5 bases and J dropped 1; count of bases not matched to a gene: 7. Here the CDR3 DNA reads TGTGCCAGCAGCCTATACAGGGGGAGTTCCTACGAGCAGTACTTC. Its translation is CASSLYRGSSYEQYF.

The chain employs TRBV28 and TRBJ2-7, with 8 bases aligning to TRBD1. The V and J ends lost 3 bases and 3 bases, in that order; junction bases with no gene match: 7. Germline V CDR1 and CDR2: MDHEN, SYDVKM. This CDR3 is 15 amino acids long. CDR3 region: CASSFWTGKGYEQYF. The CDR3 DNA reads as TGTGCCAGCAGTTTCTGGACAGGGAAGGGCTACGAGCAGTACTTC.

This clonotype was counted ten times or more. The CDR3 coding sequence is TGTGCCAGCAGTTTATCCCTAGCGGGGGTCGTCACCGGGGAGCTGTTTTTT. It yields the protein CASSLSLAGVVTGELFF. The genes are TRBV27 and TRBJ2-2; 10 positions match TRBD2. This CDR3 region has 17 residues. The V segment lost 0 bases and the J segment 4 bases; nucleotides outside the gene matches: 5. Germline V gives CDR1 MNHEY, CDR2 SMNVEV (reference sequence).

CDR3 protein: CASSYSRQGASEAFF. CDR3 coding DNA: TGTGCCAGCAGTTACTCCCGACAGGGGGCCTCTGAAGCTTTCTTT. The chain is built from TRBV6-8 and TRBJ1-1; TRBD1 matches 10 bases. CDR3 length equals 15 residues. The germline V gene has CDR1 MNHGY and CDR2 SAAAGT. J was trimmed by 6 bases and V by 0 bases; bases with no gene match: 4.

The rearrangement joins TRBV20-1 to TRBJ2-3, with D uncertain. Germline loops: CDR1 DFQATT, CDR2 SNEGSKA (reference sequence). Trimming pared 3 bases from V and 6 bases from J, leaving 4 bases between. The CDR3 loop spans 10 amino acids. The chain's CDR3 is CSARSDTQYF. The DNA for the CDR3 is TGCAGTGCTAGGTCCGATACGCAGTATTTT.

This clonotype was observed many times. J is TRBJ1-1 and V is TRBV14, with TRBD1 as a possible D gene (5 bases). The V end lost 1 base, the J end lost 3 bases, and 21 bases lay between the germline ends. Germline V lookup: CDR1 SGHDN, CDR2 FVKESK. The CDR3 length is 18 residues. CDR3 sequence reads: CASSQVTAIPLRDTEAFF. CDR3 sequence (DNA): TGTGCCAGCAGCCAAGTGACAGCTATCCCCCTGAGGGACACTGAAGCTTTCTTT.

The CDR3 DNA is TGTGCCAGCAGTAGCGCTGGGACGGTGAATAACTATGGCTACACCTTC. Translated: CASSSAGTVNNYGYTF. The V and J genes are TRBV6-6 and TRBJ1-2; D possibly corresponds to TRBD1 (5 bases). V was pared by 5 bases and J by 1 base, with 17 bases between. This CDR3 has 16 amino acids. The germline gives CDR1 MNHNY, CDR2 SVGAGI (reference sequence).

The V gene is TRBV2, the J gene TRBJ2-7; the match to TRBD1 covers 8 bases. Germline V gene data show CDR1 as SNHLY and CDR2 as FYNNEI. V lost 2 bases and J lost 3; bases outside the gene matches: 6. The CDR3 is made up of 15 amino acids. For the CDR3, the DNA is TGTGCCAGCAGTGAAAAAGTGACAGGGGTCTACGAGCAGTACTTC. Translation: CASSEKVTGVYEQYF.

This clonotype occurred many times. The genes are TRBV28 and TRBJ1-3; D uncertain. Germline CDR1 is MDHEN and CDR2 is SYDVKM. CDR3 size: 12 residues. Deletions cut 10 bases from V and 4 bases from J, with 11 bases between. The DNA of the CDR3 is TGTGCCACCGAACCACCCGGAAACACCATATATTTT. Its protein is CATEPPGNTIYF.

In this sample, this clonotype turned up a few times. V and J are TRBV4-1 and TRBJ2-3; D uncertain. V lost 5 bases and J lost 7, with 10 bases in between. The germline CDR1 and CDR2 sequences are MGHRA and YSYEKL. The CDR3 length is 12 residues. CDR3 nucleotides: TGCGCCAGCAGCTCGCTTCCGAATACGCAGTATTTT. It translates to CASSSLPNTQYF.

This clonotype was observed a few times. V and J are TRBV4-1 and TRBJ2-1; 9 nucleotides agree with TRBD2. Germline-derived CDR1 and CDR2 are MGHRA and YSYEKL. This CDR3 comprises 16 residues. With 0 bases clipped from V and 6 bases from J, the junction kept 6 bases outside the gene matches. This CDR3 reads CASSQDGAGGRNEQFF. For the CDR3, the DNA is TGCGCCAGCAGCCAAGATGGGGCGGGGGGGCGCAATGAGCAGTTCTTC.

This clonotype was seen only a few times. The chain links TRBV2 to TRBJ2-7; tentatively, D is TRBD2 (5 bases). The CDR3 sequence is 14 residues long. Germline V gene data show CDR1 as SNHLY and CDR2 as FYNNEI. Trimming pared 9 bases from V and 2 bases from J, leaving 17 bases between. For the CDR3, the DNA is TGTGCCAGAGAATCAGGAGGTTCGACCTACGAGCAGTACTTC. Its translation is CARESGGSTYEQYF.

The chain couples TRBV19 to TRBJ2-1; 9 positions match TRBD2. The CDR3 is 16 amino acids. V lost 4 bases and J lost 5; bases outside the gene matches: 9. Per the germline V gene, CDR1 is LNHDA and CDR2 is SQIVND (reference sequence). The CDR3 DNA reads TGTGCCAGTAGTAGGACTAGCGCCCCAGGGAACAATGAGCAGTTCTTC. Residues: CASSRTSAPGNNEQFF.

The V gene is TRBV9, the J gene TRBJ2-3; D call uncertain. In germline, CDR1 is SGDLS, CDR2 YYNGEE. V was cut by 0 bases and J by 3 bases, with 8 bases left in between. The CDR3 length is 14 residues. The CDR3 DNA sequence: TGTGCCAGCAGCGTAGGTGGCCCTACAGATACGCAGTATTTT. Protein product: CASSVGGPTDTQYF.

This clonotype was detected ten times or more. One end of the junction varies from germline; a read error may be responsible. The V gene is TRBV4-1, the J gene TRBJ2-2, with 14 positions matching TRBD2. CDR1 is MGHRA and CDR2 is YSYEKL in the germline V gene. The CDR3 has 15 amino acids. The CDR3, as DNA: TGTGCCAGCAGTCCGGGACTAGCGGGAGCCGGGGAGCTGTTTTTT. Its translation: CASSPGLAGAGELFF.

This clonotype was seen only a few times. The CDR3 reads CASSEEVTGDGDEKLFF. The CDR3 DNA is TGTGCCAGCAGTGAAGAGGTCACAGGCGACGGCGATGAAAAACTGTTTTTT. This rearrangement joins TRBV2 to TRBJ1-4; a weak D match, TRBD1 (5 bases). There are 17 residues in the CDR3. CDR1 and CDR2 from the germline V gene are SNHLY and FYNNEI. Trimming stripped 1 base from V and 6 bases from J, with 18 bases between.

This clonotype was seen at least ten times. The J gene is TRBJ2-5, the V gene TRBV11-2; 10 nucleotides line up with TRBD2. This CDR3 has 15 amino acids. Trimming cost V 3 bases and J 5 bases; bases outside gene matches: 6. The germline V gene encodes CDR1 SGHAT and CDR2 FQNNGV. This CDR3 is CASSFSAGGEETQYF. CDR3 nucleotide sequence: TGTGCCAGCAGCTTCTCAGCGGGAGGGGAGGAGACCCAGTACTTC.

The table lists this clonotype with many counts. The chain carries TRBV7-9 and TRBJ1-2, with 8 bases fitting TRBD1. Germline-derived CDR1 and CDR2 are SEHNR and FQNEAQ (reference sequence). The V and J ends lost 0 bases and 0 bases, in that order; junction bases with no gene match: 0. The length of the CDR3 is 15 residues. The DNA for the CDR3 is TGTGCCAGCAGCTTAGCGGACAGGGCTAACTATGGCTACACCTTC. It specifies CASSLADRANYGYTF.

Remarks on this clonotype: The CDR3 does not end in the conserved phenylalanine or tryptophan, so this is likely a read error. This chain connects TRBV7-4 to TRBJ2-7; D not resolved. The CDR3 length is 13 residues. Germline CDR1 SGHVT, CDR2 SQSDAQ. Trimming pared 1 base from V and 2 bases from J, leaving 6 bases between. This chain's CDR3 is CASSLGGPYEQYL. CDR3 sequence (DNA): TGTGCCAGCAGCTTAGGGGGTCCCTACGAGCAGTACTTA.

As concerns this clonotype: This could be a read error, since a much larger clone is one nucleotide away. The chain is built from TRBV12-3 or TRBV12-4 and TRBJ2-2; a weak D match, TRBD2 (6 bases). V gave up 6 bases and J gave up 3 bases, with 20 bases separating them. This CDR3 contains 17 residues. In DNA, the CDR3 is TGTGCCAGCAGCCTAGCCCCCGGGACTCGGGACACCGGGGAGCTGTTTTTT. It encodes CASSLAPGTRDTGELFF.

The V gene is TRBV13, the J gene TRBJ2-1; weak D call: TRBD1 (5 bases). Germline V gene sequence: CDR1 PRHDT, CDR2 FYEKMQ (reference sequence). The CDR3 is 14 amino acids. The V gene lost 2 bases and the J gene lost 7 bases, with 12 bases spanning the gap. CDR3 sequence (DNA): TGTGCCAGCAGCTTAATCCAGGGTATGAATGAGCAGTTCTTC. This gives the protein CASSLIQGMNEQFF.

This clonotype was found many times. The V call is TRBV7-6, the J call TRBJ1-5; 8 nucleotides align to TRBD1. The CDR3 extends over 16 amino acids. CDR1 and CDR2 (germline): SGHVS, FNYEAQ. Trimming removed 5 bases from V and 0 bases from J; junction bases left unmatched: 6. CDR3 DNA sequence: TGTGCCAGCAGCCCTAGGACAGGGATTAGCAATCAGCCCCAGCATTTT. It specifies CASSPRTGISNQPQHF.

This clonotype was recorded at least ten times. The chain has TRBV7-2 and TRBJ1-3; a weak D match, TRBD1 (6 bases). The V end lost 1 base, the J end lost 3 bases, and 13 bases lay between the germline ends. The CDR3 sequence is 16 residues long. Germline CDR1 and CDR2: SGHTA and FQGNSA. The CDR3 coding sequence is TGTGCCAGCAGCTTAGGGCACAGGGAACGTGGAAACACCATATATTTT. This encodes CASSLGHRERGNTIYF.

This clonotype came up a few times. V and J are TRBV5-1 and TRBJ2-1, with TRBD2 matching 12 bases. This CDR3 comprises 19 residues. Trimming removed 0 bases from V and 2 bases from J; junction bases left unmatched: 9. Germline V gives CDR1 SGHRS, CDR2 YFSETQ. The CDR3 protein is CASSLEPSGREGTYNEQFF. CDR3 nucleotides: TGCGCCAGCAGCTTGGAGCCTAGCGGGAGGGAAGGGACCTACAATGAGCAGTTCTTC.

The chain employs TRBV28 and TRBJ1-2; 8 bases align to TRBD1. CDR3 length: 15 residues. Germline CDR1 reads MDHEN; CDR2 reads SYDVKM. J gave up 3 bases and V 5 bases, and 8 bases lay outside the gene matches. The CDR3 loop is CASSTRQGIDYGYTF. The CDR3 DNA is TGTGCCAGCAGTACCCGACAGGGGATAGACTATGGCTACACCTTC.

The chain employs TRBV27 and TRBJ1-6; the D gene is possibly TRBD1 (5 bases). V was trimmed by 4 bases and J by 6 bases, leaving 7 bases between them. The germline V gene encodes CDR1 MNHEY and CDR2 SMNVEV (reference sequence). The CDR3 contains 13 residues. The CDR3, as DNA: TGTGCCAGCAGTTGGGGGACTAATTCACCCCTCCACTTT. This gives the protein CASSWGTNSPLHF.

This clonotype was detected only a few times. The rearrangement joins TRBV11-2 to TRBJ2-7; D not resolved. CDR1 is SGHAT, CDR2 FQNNGV, per germline. The V and J ends lost 2 bases and 1 base respectively, with 15 bases between them. CDR3 size: 16 residues. The CDR3, as DNA: TGTGCCAGCAGCTTAAGAGGCCGGGCAGCTTCCTACGAGCAGTACTTC. It is translated as CASSLRGRAASYEQYF.

The chain uses TRBV20-1 and TRBJ2-1, with 9 positions matching TRBD1. The length of the CDR3 is 14 residues. Looked up from germline, CDR1 is DFQATT and CDR2 is SNEGSKA (reference sequence). Losses at the gene ends were 3 bases for V and 5 bases for J; bases not matched to a gene: 5. The CDR3 sequence: CSARGQGNNNEQFF. CDR3 nucleotides: TGCAGTGCTAGGGGACAGGGAAATAACAATGAGCAGTTCTTC.

This rearrangement joins TRBV5-6 to TRBJ1-1; D gene uncertain. The CDR3 spans 14 residues. The germline V gene encodes CDR1 SGHDT and CDR2 YYEEEE. Between the trimmed V and J ends, which lost 0 bases and 0 bases, there was a span of 6 bases. In DNA, the CDR3 is TGTGCCAGCAGCTTGGTCCAGATGAACACTGAAGCTTTCTTT. Its translation is CASSLVQMNTEAFF.